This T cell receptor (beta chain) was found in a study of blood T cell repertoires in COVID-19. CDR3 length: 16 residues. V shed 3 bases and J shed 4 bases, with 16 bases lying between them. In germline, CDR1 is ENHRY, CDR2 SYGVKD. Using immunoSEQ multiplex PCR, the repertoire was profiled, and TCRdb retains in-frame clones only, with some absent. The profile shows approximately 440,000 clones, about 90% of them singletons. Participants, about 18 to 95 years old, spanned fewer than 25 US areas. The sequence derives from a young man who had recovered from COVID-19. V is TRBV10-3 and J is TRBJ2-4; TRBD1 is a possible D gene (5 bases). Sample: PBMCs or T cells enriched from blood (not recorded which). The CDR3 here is CAISDGQGKAKNIQYF. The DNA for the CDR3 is TGTGCCATCAGTGATGGGCAGGGAAAGGCTAAAAACATTCAGTACTTC.